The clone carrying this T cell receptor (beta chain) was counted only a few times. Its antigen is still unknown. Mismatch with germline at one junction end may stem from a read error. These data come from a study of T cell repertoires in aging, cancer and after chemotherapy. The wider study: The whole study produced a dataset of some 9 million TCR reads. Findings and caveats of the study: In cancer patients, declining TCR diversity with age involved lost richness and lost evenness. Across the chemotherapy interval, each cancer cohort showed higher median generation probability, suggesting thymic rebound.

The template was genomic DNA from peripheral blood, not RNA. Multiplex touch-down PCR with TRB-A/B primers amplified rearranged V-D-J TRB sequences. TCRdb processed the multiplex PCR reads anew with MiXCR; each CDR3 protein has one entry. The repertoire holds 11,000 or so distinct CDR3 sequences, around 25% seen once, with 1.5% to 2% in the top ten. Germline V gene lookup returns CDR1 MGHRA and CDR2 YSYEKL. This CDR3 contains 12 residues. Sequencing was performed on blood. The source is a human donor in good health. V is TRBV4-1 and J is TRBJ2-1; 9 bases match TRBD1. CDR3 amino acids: CASSHGTGEQFF. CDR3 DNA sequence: TGTGCCAGCAGCCACGGGACAGGGGAGCAGTTCTTC.